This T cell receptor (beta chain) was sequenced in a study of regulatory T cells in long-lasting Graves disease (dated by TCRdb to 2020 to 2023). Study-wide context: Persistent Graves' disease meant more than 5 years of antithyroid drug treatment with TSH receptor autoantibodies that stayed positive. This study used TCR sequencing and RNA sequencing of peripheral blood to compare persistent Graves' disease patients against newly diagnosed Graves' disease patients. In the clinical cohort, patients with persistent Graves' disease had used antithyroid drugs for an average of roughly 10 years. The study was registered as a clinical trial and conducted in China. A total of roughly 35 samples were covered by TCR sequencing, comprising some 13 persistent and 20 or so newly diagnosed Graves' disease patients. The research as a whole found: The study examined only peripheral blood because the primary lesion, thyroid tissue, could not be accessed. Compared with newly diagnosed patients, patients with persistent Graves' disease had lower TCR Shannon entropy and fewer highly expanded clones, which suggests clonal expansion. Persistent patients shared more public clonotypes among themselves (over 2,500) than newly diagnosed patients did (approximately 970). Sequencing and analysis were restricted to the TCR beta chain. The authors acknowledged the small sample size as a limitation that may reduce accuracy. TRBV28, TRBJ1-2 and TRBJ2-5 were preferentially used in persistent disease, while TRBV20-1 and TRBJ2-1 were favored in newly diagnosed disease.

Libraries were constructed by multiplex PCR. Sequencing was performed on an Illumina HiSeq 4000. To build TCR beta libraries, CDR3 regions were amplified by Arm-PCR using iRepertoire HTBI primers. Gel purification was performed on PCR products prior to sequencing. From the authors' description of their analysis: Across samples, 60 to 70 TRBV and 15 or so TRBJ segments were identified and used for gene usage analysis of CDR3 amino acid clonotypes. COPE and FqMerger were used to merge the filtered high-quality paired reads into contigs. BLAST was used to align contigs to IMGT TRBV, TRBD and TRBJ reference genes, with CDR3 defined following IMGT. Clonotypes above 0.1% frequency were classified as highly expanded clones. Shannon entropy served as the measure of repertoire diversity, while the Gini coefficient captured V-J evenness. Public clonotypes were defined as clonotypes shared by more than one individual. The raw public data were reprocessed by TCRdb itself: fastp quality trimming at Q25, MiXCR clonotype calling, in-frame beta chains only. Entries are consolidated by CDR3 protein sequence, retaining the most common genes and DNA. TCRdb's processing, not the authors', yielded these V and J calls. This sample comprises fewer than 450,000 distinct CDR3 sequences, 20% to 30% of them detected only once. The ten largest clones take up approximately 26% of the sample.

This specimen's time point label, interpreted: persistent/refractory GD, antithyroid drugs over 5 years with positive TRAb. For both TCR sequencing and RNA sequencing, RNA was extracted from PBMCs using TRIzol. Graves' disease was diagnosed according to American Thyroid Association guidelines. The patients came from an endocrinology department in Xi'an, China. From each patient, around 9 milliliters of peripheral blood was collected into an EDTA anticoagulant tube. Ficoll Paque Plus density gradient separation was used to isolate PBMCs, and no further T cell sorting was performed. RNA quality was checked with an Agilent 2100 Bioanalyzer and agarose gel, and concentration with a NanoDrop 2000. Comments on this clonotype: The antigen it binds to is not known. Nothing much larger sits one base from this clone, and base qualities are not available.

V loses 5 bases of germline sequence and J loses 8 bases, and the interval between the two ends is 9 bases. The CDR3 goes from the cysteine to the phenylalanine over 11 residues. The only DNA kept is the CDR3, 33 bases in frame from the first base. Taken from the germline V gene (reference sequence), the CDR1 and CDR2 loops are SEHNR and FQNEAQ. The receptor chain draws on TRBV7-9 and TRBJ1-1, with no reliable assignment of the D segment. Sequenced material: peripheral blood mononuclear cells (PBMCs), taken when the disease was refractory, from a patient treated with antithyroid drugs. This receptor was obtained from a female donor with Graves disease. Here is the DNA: TGTGCCAGCAGCCCGGACGGGGAAGCTTTCTTT. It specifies CASSPDGEAFF.